A selection of T cell receptor beta chains follows, all from one sample in a study of CD8 T cells in Susac syndrome. In TCRdb, the immunoSEQ multiplex PCR reads were re-called with MiXCR into one record per CDR3 protein. The sample lists 95,000 to 150,000 distinct CDR3 sequences, 90% to 95% occurring once. The source material was CD4+ T cells from PBMCs. These receptor sequences come from a human donor in good health. Both conserved end residues are part of each CDR3. The D gene is left open where the match is weak. A clone size is listed for some rows: how often the clone was seen (once, few, many), or a class if it is expanded.

v_gene	j_gene	d_gene	abundance	CDR3nt	CDR3aa
TRBV5-1	TRBJ2-7	.	.	TGCGCCAGCACCTCAGTTCGGGGCTACGAGCAGTACTTC	CASTSVRGYEQYF
TRBV6-1	TRBJ2-7	.	.	TGTGCCAGCAGTGAAGGGGATTACGAGCAGTACTTC	CASSEGDYEQYF
TRBV5-1	TRBJ2-1	.	.	TGCGCCAGCAGCCGGTCAAGGGCCCACTACAATGAGCAGTTCTTC	CASSRSRAHYNEQFF
TRBV6-1	TRBJ2-1	TRBD2	.	TGTGCCAGCAGTGGGACTAGCCCATCCTACTACTCCTACAATGAGCAGTTCTTC	CASSGTSPSYYSYNEQFF
TRBV6-1	TRBJ2-2	.	.	TGTGCCAGCAGTAGACCACCTGGGGGGGAGCTGTTTTTT	CASSRPPGGELFF
TRBV5-1	TRBJ1-4	.	.	TGCGCCAGCAGCCTCCGGGACGCGAATGAAAAACTGTTTTTT	CASSLRDANEKLFF
TRBV6-2/TRBV6-3	TRBJ1-5	.	.	TGTGCCAGCAGCACACGGGGCAGCAATCAGCCCCAGCATTTT	CASSTRGSNQPQHF
TRBV7-2	TRBJ2-7	TRBD2	once	TGTGCCAGCAGATCGACTAGCGGGAGCTACGAGCAGTACTTC	CASRSTSGSYEQYF
TRBV28	TRBJ2-7	TRBD1	.	TGTGCCAGCAGCTTTAGAGGGGGCCCTTTCTTC	CASSFRGGPFF
TRBV10-3	TRBJ1-1	.	.	TGTGCCATCAGTGAGACTGAGCAGGGAAAAGCTTTCTTT	CAISETEQGKAFF
TRBV2	TRBJ2-5	.	.	TGTGCCAGCAGGGGTGTGGAGACCCAGTACTTC	CASRGVETQYF
TRBV9	TRBJ1-2	.	.	TGTGCCAGCAGCCCCCGGACAGTGAACTATGGCTACACCTTC	CASSPRTVNYGYTF
TRBV21-1	TRBJ2-7	.	.	TGTGCCAGCACCCACCACCCGGTAGACAGGAGAATTAACTACGAGCAGTACTTC	CASTHHPVDRRINYEQYF
TRBV11-3	TRBJ2-3	TRBD1	.	TGTGCCAGCAGCTTAGCACAGGGGACAGATACGCAGTATTTT	CASSLAQGTDTQYF
TRBV19	TRBJ2-2	.	.	TGTGCCAGTAAGGATTTGGGGACCGGGGAGCTGTTTTTT	CASKDLGTGELFF
TRBV19	TRBJ2-7	TRBD2	.	TGTGCCAGTAGTCCGCAGACTAGCGGGACCCACATTTCCTACGAGCAGTACTTC	CASSPQTSGTHISYEQYF
TRBV20-1	TRBJ1-1	.	.	TGCAGTGCCCAACAGGGAGGCACTGAAGCTTTCTTT	CSAQQGGTEAFF
TRBV10-2	TRBJ2-7	.	once	TGCGCCAGCAGTGTGGTCTCTCCCTGGGGGCAGTACTTC	CASSVVSPWGQYF
TRBV20-1	TRBJ2-3	.	.	TGCAGTGCCTACTCCCCAGATACGCAGTATTTT	CSAYSPDTQYF
TRBV2	TRBJ2-5	.	.	TGTGCCAGCAGTGGGGAAGGGATCCTAGGAGAGACCCAGTACTTC	CASSGEGILGETQYF
TRBV9	TRBJ1-1	.	.	TGTGCCAGCAGCGTAGCTACGGGGGTGAGGTCCACTGAAGCTTTCTTT	CASSVATGVRSTEAFF
TRBV29-1	TRBJ2-5	.	.	TGCAGCGTTGAAGATCGGGGCCAAGAGACCCAGTACTTC	CSVEDRGQETQYF
TRBV23-1	TRBJ2-1	.	.	TGCGCCAGCAGTCATTCCAGTTGGAATGAGCAGTTCTTC	CASSHSSWNEQFF
TRBV20-1	TRBJ2-5	TRBD1	.	TGCAGTGCTAGAGACCGGACAGGGGGGTATGAGACCCAGTACTTC	CSARDRTGGYETQYF
TRBV6-1	TRBJ1-1	.	.	TGTGCCAGCAGTGGCGGCAGGGTCAACACTGAAGCTTTCTTT	CASSGGRVNTEAFF
TRBV19	TRBJ2-1	TRBD2	.	TGTGCCAGTAGTATAGCTGGACTAGCGGGAGCGCGGGTCGGCAATGAGCAGTTCTTC	CASSIAGLAGARVGNEQFF
TRBV5-1	TRBJ2-7	TRBD1	.	TGCGCCAGCAGCCCCTCCGGACAGGCCCTCTCACAGGAGCAGTACTTC	CASSPSGQALSQEQYF
TRBV20-1	TRBJ2-6	.	.	TGCAGTGCTAGTGGAGGGGAATACTCTGGGGCCAACGTCCTGACTTTC	CSASGGEYSGANVLTF
TRBV25-1	TRBJ2-7	.	once	TGTGCCAGCAGGGCCAGGGTCAACTACGAGCAGTACTTC	CASRARVNYEQYF
TRBV4-1	TRBJ2-4	TRBD1	.	TGCGCCAGCAGCCAACCCGGGACAGGGGGTGCCAAAAACATTCAGTACTTC	CASSQPGTGGAKNIQYF
TRBV28	TRBJ1-2	TRBD1	.	TGTGCCAGCAGTCCCCCCCCGGGACAGGGACTCTATGGCTACACCTTC	CASSPPPGQGLYGYTF
TRBV3-1	TRBJ1-1	TRBD1	.	TGTGCCAGCAGCCTACGCCCCCCGGGACAGGGGAGTGTCACTGAAGCTTTCTTT	CASSLRPPGQGSVTEAFF
TRBV30	TRBJ2-1	TRBD2	.	TGTGCCTGGAGTGAACTAGCGGGAGATCAGGATGAGCAGTTCTTC	CAWSELAGDQDEQFF
TRBV20-1	TRBJ2-7	TRBD1	.	TGCAGTGCTGTCCACAGGGGCAATCCCTACGAGCAGTACTTC	CSAVHRGNPYEQYF
TRBV20-1	TRBJ2-4	.	.	TGCAGTGCTAGCGACCCCGGCAAAAACATTCAGTACTTC	CSASDPGKNIQYF
TRBV18	TRBJ2-2	.	.	TGTGCCAGCTCACCACCCAAGCGGCTACTCAGTGCCGGGGAGCTGTTTTTT	CASSPPKRLLSAGELFF
TRBV25-1	TRBJ1-1	.	.	TGTGCCAGCAGTGCAACGGAGGGAATAGGAGCTTTCTTT	CASSATEGIGAFF
TRBV3-1	TRBJ2-5	TRBD1	.	TGTGCCAGCAGCTTTGGGACAGGAGAGACCCAGTACTTC	CASSFGTGETQYF
TRBV29-1	TRBJ2-1	TRBD2	.	TGCAGCGTTGAAGATCTAGCGGGAGGGCTCGGTGAGCAGTTCTTC	CSVEDLAGGLGEQFF
TRBV20-1	TRBJ1-1	.	.	TGCAGTGCTAGATCGGACAGTCTGAACACTGAAGCTTTCTTT	CSARSDSLNTEAFF
TRBV20-1	TRBJ2-7	.	.	TGCAGTGCTAGAGGGTGGGTCCTCGACGAGCAGTACTTC	CSARGWVLDEQYF
TRBV6-6	TRBJ2-7	TRBD1	.	TGTGCCAGCAGCACGGGACAGAGCTACGAGCAGTACTTC	CASSTGQSYEQYF
TRBV12-3/TRBV12-4	TRBJ1-3	TRBD1	.	TGTGCCAGCAGTTTAAGGGGGCCTTCTGGAAACACCATATATTTT	CASSLRGPSGNTIYF
TRBV29-1	TRBJ2-7	TRBD1	few	TGCAGCGTTGTCCCAGAAACAGGGGGCCTCGAGCAGTACTTC	CSVVPETGGLEQYF
TRBV6-5	TRBJ1-1	.	.	TGTGCCAGCAGAACAGCACAGGACACTGAAGCTTTCTTT	CASRTAQDTEAFF
TRBV7-9	TRBJ2-5	.	.	TGTGCCAGCAGCTCAGACTTGTACCAAGAGACCCAGTACTTC	CASSSDLYQETQYF
TRBV9	TRBJ2-7	.	.	TGTGCCAGCGCCACTTCCCAGACAGGCTACGAGCAGTACTTC	CASATSQTGYEQYF
TRBV5-8	TRBJ2-2	TRBD1	.	TGTGCCAGCAGCTTGGCACAGGGGAGGAACACCGGGGAGCTGTTTTTT	CASSLAQGRNTGELFF
TRBV28	TRBJ2-1	TRBD2	.	TGTGCCAGCACCCAAAGGACTAGCCGCTACAATGAGCAGTTCTTC	CASTQRTSRYNEQFF
TRBV20-1	TRBJ2-5	.	.	TGCAGTGCTAGAGGCGGTGAGACCCAGTACTTC	CSARGGETQYF
TRBV6-2/TRBV6-3	TRBJ2-7	.	.	TGTGCCAGCAGTTTCTCGACAGCTTACGAGCAGTACTTC	CASSFSTAYEQYF
TRBV12-3/TRBV12-4	TRBJ1-2	TRBD1	.	TGTGCCAGCAGCCCCAACAGGGGCATCGGCTATGGCTACACCTTC	CASSPNRGIGYGYTF